The text below deals with one T cell receptor (beta chain). This receptor's antigen is unknown. Base qualities are not recorded, but no much larger clone differs from it by a single base. The immunoSEQ Assay, a bias-controlled multiplex PCR, was used to amplify TCRbeta CDR3 regions from genomic DNA. As for how the authors treated the data: Nucleated cell counts per sample were estimated from amplification of reference gene primers within the assay. To quantify the absolute abundance of each unique TCRbeta CDR3 rearrangement, sequence reads were collapsed and filtered. For each sample, productive Simpson clonality was calculated as the square root of Simpson's diversity index across productive rearrangements. What TCRdb holds here is the immuneACCESS table cut down to in-frame rearrangements. Part of the clones is not present; checked against another copy, under half of the missing clones reflect an unresolved V gene, and the others are unexplained. Clone size and V and J calls were adopted from that table, with D and trimming inferred from the DNA. The sample has about 180,000 clones on record, approximately 83% of them singletons. The ten most abundant clones make up approximately 9.9% of the sample.

Collaborating institutions collected whole blood in K2EDTA tubes following their own protocols. For TCRbeta analysis, collaborators shipped samples as frozen whole blood, isolated PBMCs, or DNA extracted from either of those sample types. The data belong to a study of blood T cell repertoires in COVID-19 (dated by TCRdb to about 2020). Study-level background: The collaborator samples originated in the United States, Italy and Spain and spanned the acute and convalescent phases of COVID-19. The prospective study material was composed of cDNA or gDNA derived from T cells, B-cell-depleted T cells, or PBMCs. The dataset comprised deeply sampled blood TCRbeta repertoires from subjects exposed to, actively infected with, or recovered from COVID-19. The repertoires were made available in a free public database intended to serve as a resource for research on the immune response to SARS-CoV-2. Samples came from the ongoing ImmuneRACE study (first 160 participants) plus 1,254 subjects from 6 global collaborators. Nearly every sample came with metadata listing a de-identified subject ID, COVID-19 status, age in years and sex. HLA class I and class II types, where available, came from metadata supplied by the sample provider rather than from assay-based typing.

The paper as a whole reports these results and caveats: The amount of clinical and demographic metadata varied by source and participant and was provided uncurated.

The specimen sequenced was peripheral blood. This TCR came from a human donor with active or convalescent COVID-19. The donor label of this sample is uncertain.

In nucleotide form, the sequence is TGTGCCAGCAGGGGAAGCGTAGCGGGAGGGCGGAATGAGCAGTTCTTC. The translation is CASRGSVAGGRNEQFF. The rearrangement joined TRBV5-4 to TRBJ2-1; 11 bases in the junction line up with TRBD2. CDR1 and CDR2, looked up from the germline V gene (reference sequence), are SGHNT and YYREEE. Inclusive of the bounding cysteine and phenylalanine, the CDR3 is 16 residues long. Only the CDR3 DNA stays, 48 bases, in frame from base 1. After removal of 5 bases from V and 7 bases from J, the junction retains 11 bases not matched to a gene.